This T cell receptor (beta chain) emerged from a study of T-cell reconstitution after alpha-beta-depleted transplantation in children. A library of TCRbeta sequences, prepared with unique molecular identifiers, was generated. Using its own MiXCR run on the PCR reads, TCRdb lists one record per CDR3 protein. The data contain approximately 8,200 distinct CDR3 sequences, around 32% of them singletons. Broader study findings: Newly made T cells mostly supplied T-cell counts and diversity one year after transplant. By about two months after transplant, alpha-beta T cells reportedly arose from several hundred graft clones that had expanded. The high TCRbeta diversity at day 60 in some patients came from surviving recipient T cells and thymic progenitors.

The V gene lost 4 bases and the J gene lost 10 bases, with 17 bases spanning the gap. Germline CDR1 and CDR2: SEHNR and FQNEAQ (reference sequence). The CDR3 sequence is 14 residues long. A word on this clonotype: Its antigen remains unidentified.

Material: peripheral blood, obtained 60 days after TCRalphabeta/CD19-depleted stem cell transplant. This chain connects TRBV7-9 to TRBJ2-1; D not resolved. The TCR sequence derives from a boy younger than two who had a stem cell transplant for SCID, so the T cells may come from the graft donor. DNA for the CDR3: TGTGCCAGCAGCTCTAGGGTCAGTAGCATCGAGCAGTTCTTC. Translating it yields CASSSRVSSIEQFF.